This record looks at one T cell receptor beta chain sequence and its context. Its antigen remains unknown. A read error may produce the germline difference seen at one junction end. The data were taken from a study of OX40 agonist ivuxolimab in advanced cancers. About the research overall: Every 2 weeks, patients got intravenous ivuxolimab at one of six dose levels (0.01-10 mg/kg). Partial responses, seen in three patients, involved one hepatocellular carcinoma and two cutaneous melanomas.

This table comes from immunoSEQ multiplex PCR, and its TCRdb copy is limited to in-frame clones, with some not included. The repertoire holds approximately 26,000 clones, with about four fifths as singletons. Study-wide points: Some nonresponders likewise displayed low normalized T-cell clonal expansion. Expanded clones were, on average, more numerous among CD8+ T cells than CD4+.

CDR1 and CDR2 from the germline V gene are MNHEY and SMNVEV (reference sequence). The CDR3 spans 14 residues. The sequences come from CD4+ or CD8+ T cells sorted from blood, collected in a trial of the OX40 agonist ivuxolimab. The V call is TRBV27, the J call TRBJ1-5; D uncertain. This sequence was found in an adult with an advanced solid tumor such as melanoma, head and neck, liver or kidney cancer. CDR3 DNA sequence: TGTGCCAGCAGCAGACCCGTGATGCAATCAGCCCCAGCATTT. Translated: CASSRPVMQSAPAF.